Listed below are T cell receptor beta chains from one sample, sequenced in a study of CD8+CD57+ T cells in acquired aplastic anemia. TCRdb reprocessed the reads with MiXCR, giving one entry per CDR3 protein. The sample has some 45,000 distinct CDR3 sequences, 68% seen once; the top ten hold about 22%. Sequencing was carried out using sorted CD4+, CD8+, or CD8+CD57+ T cells (not recorded which) from PBMCs. The receptor set was obtained from a human donor in good health, serving as a control. Both conserved end residues are part of each CDR3. Fields, in order: clone size, V gene, D gene, J gene, CDR3 DNA, CDR3 protein. A D gene is named only where the DNA matches it firmly. Rows may omit the clone size; those that give it use once, few, many or a size class.

size: .
V: TRBV6-1
D: .
J: TRBJ1-2
DNA: TGTGCCAGCAGTCAAAACGTAGGAACCCTGGGCTACACCTTC
CDR3: CASSQNVGTLGYTF

size: .
V: TRBV25-1
D: .
J: TRBJ1-1
DNA: TGTGCCAGCACCCTACAAGGGACCGGAACTGAAGCTTTCTTT
CDR3: CASTLQGTGTEAFF

size: medium-sized
V: TRBV7-3
D: TRBD1
J: TRBJ2-1
DNA: TGTGCCAGCAGCTTAACAGGCGGGACAGGGCGATTCAATGAGCAGTTCTTC
CDR3: CASSLTGGTGRFNEQFF

size: .
V: TRBV10-1
D: .
J: TRBJ2-7
DNA: TGCGCCAGCAGTGCCGGGACACCCTACGAGCAGTACTTC
CDR3: CASSAGTPYEQYF

size: few
V: TRBV5-6
D: TRBD2
J: TRBJ2-1
DNA: TGTGCCAGCAGCCTGGGACTAGCGGGAGGTAGTGAGCAGTTCTTC
CDR3: CASSLGLAGGSEQFF

size: .
V: TRBV2
D: .
J: TRBJ2-7
DNA: TGTGCCAGCAGACGTGACAGCTACGAGCAGTACTTC
CDR3: CASRRDSYEQYF

size: .
V: TRBV2
D: .
J: TRBJ1-6
DNA: TGTGCCAGCAGTGATCCCAAGGGGAGCTCACCCCTCCACTTT
CDR3: CASSDPKGSSPLHF

size: .
V: TRBV29-1
D: .
J: TRBJ1-2
DNA: TGCAGCGTTGAAGGCAGAGGGCAGGACTATGGCTACACCTTC
CDR3: CSVEGRGQDYGYTF

size: .
V: TRBV19
D: TRBD2
J: TRBJ2-2
DNA: TGTGCCAGTAGTATAGTTAGTAGCGGGACCGGGGAGCTGTTTTTT
CDR3: CASSIVSSGTGELFF

size: many
V: TRBV12-3/TRBV12-4
D: .
J: TRBJ2-2
DNA: TGTGCCAGCAGTTCGACCGGGGACACCGGGGAGCTGTTTTTT
CDR3: CASSSTGDTGELFF

size: .
V: TRBV2
D: .
J: TRBJ2-1
DNA: TGTGCCAGCGTTGGCGTATCCTACAATGAGCAGTTCTTC
CDR3: CASVGVSYNEQFF

size: few
V: TRBV10-3
D: .
J: TRBJ1-1
DNA: TGTGCCATCAGTGAGCCGCCTGACACTGAAGCTTTCTTT
CDR3: CAISEPPDTEAFF

size: .
V: TRBV29-1
D: .
J: TRBJ1-2
DNA: TGCAGCGTTGAGGTTCTCTATGGCTACACCTTC
CDR3: CSVEVLYGYTF

size: .
V: TRBV10-3
D: TRBD1
J: TRBJ1-2
DNA: TGTGCCATCAGAAGACCGGGACAGGGTTATGGCTACACCTTC
CDR3: CAIRRPGQGYGYTF

size: few
V: TRBV10-2
D: TRBD1
J: TRBJ2-7
DNA: TGCGCCAGCAACGCCGGGACAGGGGGCGACGAGCAGTACTTC
CDR3: CASNAGTGGDEQYF

size: many
V: TRBV6-2/TRBV6-3
D: .
J: TRBJ2-6
DNA: TGTGCCAGCAGTTACGTTGGCTCTGGGGCCAACGTCCTGACTTTC
CDR3: CASSYVGSGANVLTF

size: .
V: TRBV9
D: TRBD2
J: TRBJ2-3
DNA: TGTGCCAGCAGCGTAGGGGGACTAGCGGGGGACGTGGATGGTACGCAGTATTTT
CDR3: CASSVGGLAGDVDGTQYF

size: once
V: TRBV29-1
D: .
J: TRBJ1-3
DNA: TGCAGCGTTGTTCCTTCGGGGGAGCCTGGAAACACCATATATTTT
CDR3: CSVVPSGEPGNTIYF

size: .
V: TRBV9
D: .
J: TRBJ2-3
DNA: TGTGCCAGCAGCGTAGGGGAGGGCACAGATACGCAGTATTTT
CDR3: CASSVGEGTDTQYF

size: .
V: TRBV9
D: TRBD1
J: TRBJ1-6
DNA: TGTGCCAGCAGCGTAACCGGGACAGTAAGCTCCTATAATTCACCCCTCCACTTT
CDR3: CASSVTGTVSSYNSPLHF

size: .
V: TRBV2
D: .
J: TRBJ2-5
DNA: TGTGCCAGCAGTGCTGGCCATGAGACCCAGTACTTC
CDR3: CASSAGHETQYF

size: few
V: TRBV20-1
D: .
J: TRBJ2-5
DNA: TGCAGTGCCAAAGTTATACGCACAGAACAAGGGGATTATAGCCAAGAGACCCAGTACTTC
CDR3: CSAKVIRTEQGDYSQETQYF

size: .
V: TRBV19
D: TRBD2
J: TRBJ2-3
DNA: TGTGCCAGTAGTATAGGAGGGACTAGCGGGGGGGCACTAGATACGCAGTATTTT
CDR3: CASSIGGTSGGALDTQYF

size: .
V: TRBV2
D: TRBD1
J: TRBJ1-2
DNA: TGTGCCAGCAGTGAGACAGGGGGCGGGTATGGCTACACCTTC
CDR3: CASSETGGGYGYTF

size: .
V: TRBV24-1
D: TRBD1
J: TRBJ1-2
DNA: TGTGCCACCAGTGCCCTCGGGGAGGGGGCAAGTGGCTACACCTTC
CDR3: CATSALGEGASGYTF

size: .
V: TRBV20-1
D: .
J: TRBJ2-3
DNA: TGCAGTGCTAGAGGGAGAAGGGGTATAAACACAGATACGCAGTATTTT
CDR3: CSARGRRGINTDTQYF

size: .
V: TRBV15
D: .
J: TRBJ2-1
DNA: TGTGCCACCAGCAGAGTGAACAATGAGCAGTTCTTC
CDR3: CATSRVNNEQFF

size: .
V: TRBV10-3
D: .
J: TRBJ2-3
DNA: TGTGCCATCAGTGAGTCGGTGGGCACAGATACGCAGTATTTT
CDR3: CAISESVGTDTQYF